The next 18 T cell receptor beta chains were all read from a single sample in a study of molecular identifiers for immune sequencing clone quantification. TCRdb reprocessed the PCR reads via MiXCR and lists one record per CDR3 protein. The table lists just under 650,000 distinct CDR3 sequences, approximately 20% of them singletons, with under 0.95% in the top ten. Sequencing was done on a sample of naive CD8+ T cells from blood, with Jurkat cell RNA spiked in. Indicated subset: FACS-sorted CD8+CD4-CCR7+CD45RA+ naive T cells. Receptors were obtained from a human donor in good health. Some libraries in this study had Jurkat cell RNA spiked in.

This clonotype was picked up many times. The gene calls are TRBV12-3 or TRBV12-4 and TRBJ2-3; D is possibly TRBD1 (6 bases). The CDR3 covers 12 residues. Trimming removed 5 bases at V and 5 bases at J, with 8 bases between. CDR3 in amino acids: CASSQTGDTQYF. CDR3 sequence (DNA): TGTGCCAGCAGTCAGACAGGAGATACGCAGTATTTT.

This clonotype was detected once. A much larger clone is a single base away; this may be a read error. The chain is built from TRBV20-1 and TRBJ2-3; either TRBD1 or TRBD2 may supply D (5 bases each). CDR3 length: 15 residues. V dropped 3 bases and J dropped 10 bases, with 23 bases sitting between them. Per the germline V gene, CDR1 is DFQATT and CDR2 is SNEGSKA (reference sequence). In nucleotides, the CDR3 is TGCAGTGCTAGGCCCTGGGACGGCTCGGTAGTTGCGCAGTATTTT. It codes for CSARPWDGSVVAQYF.

This clonotype has a handful of counts. V and J are TRBV6-5 and TRBJ2-7; a weak D match, TRBD1 (5 bases). Trimming removed 10 bases at V and 2 bases at J, with 15 bases between. Germline V gives CDR1 MNHEY, CDR2 SVGAGI. The CDR3 sequence is 13 residues long. The CDR3 DNA sequence: TGTGCCACCAGCCTGGGGCCACCCTACGAGCAGTACTTC. Translation gives CATSLGPPYEQYF.

This clonotype has at least ten counts. The rearrangement links TRBV9 to TRBJ1-2; 7 bases agree with TRBD1. Germline CDR1 SGDLS, CDR2 YYNGEE. With V trimmed by 3 bases and J by 4 bases, 9 bases remained unmatched. The CDR3 totals 15 residues. The CDR3 is CASSDGTASTYGYTF. CDR3 in DNA: TGTGCCAGCAGCGATGGGACAGCTTCGACCTATGGCTACACCTTC.

This clonotype has only a few counts. One base away lies a much larger clone, so this may be a sequencing read error. J is TRBJ1-1 and V is TRBV4-1; D remains ambiguous. The germline gives CDR1 MGHRA, CDR2 YSYEKL. The CDR3 is 15 amino acids. In DNA, the CDR3 is TGCGCCAGCTGCCAAGACCCCCCGATGGGGACTGAAGCTTTCTTT. It is translated as CASCQDPPMGTEAFF.

At least ten counts were recorded for this clonotype. The gene calls are TRBV29-1 and TRBJ2-2; the D gene is possibly TRBD1 (5 bases). V was trimmed by 1 base and J by 6 bases, leaving 9 bases between them. CDR3 length equals 13 residues. Germline values: CDR1 SQVTM, CDR2 ANQGSEA. CDR3 bases: TGCAGCGTTGAAGGGACACGGGCCGGGGAGCTGTTTTTT. Amino acids: CSVEGTRAGELFF.

Concerning this clonotype: A clone one base away is much larger, so this may be a read error. The gene calls are TRBV7-2 and TRBJ2-1, with D maybe TRBD2 (6 bases). This CDR3 spans 15 amino acids. V was cut by 1 base and J by 8 bases, with 15 bases left in between. The germline gives CDR1 SGHTA, CDR2 FQGNSA. Here the CDR3 reads CASSLEDGGVHEQFF. CDR3 bases: TGTGCCAGCAGCTTAGAGGACGGGGGTGTTCATGAGCAGTTCTTC.

Ten or more counts support this clonotype. The chain recombines TRBV6-5 with TRBJ1-4, with D unclear. Germline V gene sequence: CDR1 MNHEY, CDR2 SVGAGI. Trimming pared 0 bases from V and 1 base from J, leaving 15 bases between. CDR3 length: 18 residues. Here the CDR3 reads CASSYSGSRGVTNEKLFF. CDR3 in DNA: TGTGCCAGCAGTTACTCGGGCAGCCGCGGGGTAACTAATGAAAAACTGTTTTTT.

The J gene is TRBJ1-1, the V gene TRBV6-5; D is perhaps TRBD1 (5 bases). The germline gives CDR1 MNHEY, CDR2 SVGAGI. The CDR3 sequence is 16 residues long. V was shortened by 0 bases and J by 0 bases, with 11 bases between the two germline ends. This CDR3 is CASSYSDRPLNTEAFF. The CDR3, as DNA: TGTGCCAGCAGTTACTCCGACAGACCACTGAACACTGAAGCTTTCTTT.

Comments on this clonotype: Being one base from a much bigger clone, this may be a read error. The V and J genes are TRBV6-5 and TRBJ2-3; the D gene is possibly TRBD1 (5 bases). The better agreement between TRBJ1-5 and the DNA end casts doubt on the J call. Looked up from germline, CDR1 is MNHEY and CDR2 is SVGAGI. This CDR3 has 15 residues. The CDR3 DNA reads TGTGCCAGCAGTCTAGCGGGACGGGACGCAGATACGCAGCATTTT. It yields the protein CASSLAGRDADTQHF.

There are many counts of this clonotype. The chain joins TRBV6-2 or TRBV6-3 to TRBJ1-1; no clear D gene. Germline assignment: CDR1 MNHEY and CDR2 SVGEGT. V was cut by 4 bases and J by 8 bases, with 23 bases left in between. The CDR3 is 16 residues long. The CDR3 spells CASSFGHSYEIKEAFF. The CDR3 DNA sequence: TGTGCCAGCAGTTTTGGGCATTCGTACGAAATCAAAGAAGCTTTCTTT.

This clonotype was counted ten times or more. The DNA of the CDR3 is TGTGCCAGCAGCCTTAAGACTAGCGGGGGGCCTCGAGATACGCAGTATTTT. Its protein product is CASSLKTSGGPRDTQYF. The chain is built from TRBV6-2 or TRBV6-3 and TRBJ2-3; the match to TRBD2 covers 13 bases. V gave up 6 bases and J gave up 5 bases; unmatched junction bases: 11. The CDR3 extends over 17 amino acids. CDR1 is MNHEY, CDR2 SVGEGT, per germline.

V is TRBV5-1 and J is TRBJ2-1; TRBD1 is a possible D gene (6 bases). This CDR3 comprises 15 residues. Germline V gene data show CDR1 as SGHRS and CDR2 as YFSETQ. Trimming took off 2 bases at V and 1 base at J, with 10 bases between the two ends. This CDR3 reads CASSFYTGSYNEQFF. CDR3 nucleotides: TGCGCCAGCAGCTTCTATACAGGGTCCTACAATGAGCAGTTCTTC. Full variable domain (missing parts from reference TRBV5-1 and TRBJ2-1): KAGVTQTPRYLIKTRGQQVTLSCSPISGHRSVSWYQQTPGQGLQFLFEYFSETQRNKGNFPGRFSGRQFSNSRSEMNVSTLELGDSALYLCASSFYTGSYNEQFFGPGTRLTVL.

The CDR3 DNA follows: TGCGCCAGCAGCCTGCCTACAGGGGAAGGCTATGGCTACACCTTC. Its translation is CASSLPTGEGYGYTF. The chain carries TRBV5-1 and TRBJ1-2; 7 nucleotides match TRBD1. V gave up 4 bases and J gave up 4 bases; unmatched junction bases: 10. CDR1 SGHRS and CDR2 YFSETQ come from the germline V gene. This CDR3 has 15 residues.

Details on this clonotype: A junction boundary mismatches the germline segment, possibly from a read error. The chain carries TRBV20-1 and TRBJ2-3; unclear D gene. The CDR3 has 14 residues. CDR1 and CDR2 from the germline V gene are DFQATT and SNEGSKA (reference sequence). This CDR3 reads CSASAISNTDTRYF. The CDR3 DNA follows: TGCAGTGCTAGCGCCATCTCCAACACAGATACGCGGTATTTT.

This clonotype was recorded many times. This sequence joins TRBV7-7 and TRBJ2-2; D unclear. V gave up 1 base and J gave up 5 bases, with 5 bases separating them. The CDR3 has 13 residues. Germline V gene data show CDR1 as SSHAT and CDR2 as FNYEAQ (reference sequence). In nucleotides, the CDR3 is TGTGCCAGCAGCTTAGTCCTTACCGGGGAGCTGTTTTTT. Its protein is CASSLVLTGELFF. The variable domain in full, completed from reference TRBV7-7 and TRBJ2-2, reads GAGVSQSPRYKVTKRGQDVTLRCDPISSHATLYWYQQALGQGPEFLTYFNYEAQPDKSGLPSDRFSAERPEGSISTLTIQRTEQRDSAMYRCASSLVLTGELFFGEGSRLTVL.

At least ten counts were recorded for this clonotype. This rearrangement joins TRBV30 to TRBJ1-1; D call uncertain. Germline values: CDR1 GTSNPN, CDR2 SVGIG (reference sequence). Trimming stripped 4 bases from V and 0 bases from J, with 9 bases between. The CDR3 is 13 amino acids. The CDR3, as DNA: TGTGCCTGGACCCGGACCTTGAACACTGAAGCTTTCTTT. Translated, it gives CAWTRTLNTEAFF.

This clonotype was counted many times. The gene calls are TRBV29-1 and TRBJ1-2; D might be TRBD1 (5 bases). CDR1 and CDR2 from the germline V gene are SQVTM and ANQGSEA. The CDR3 runs to 12 residues. Trimming shortened V by 4 bases and J by 8 bases, and 14 bases separated the two germline ends. The CDR3 DNA reads as TGCAGCGTTGGAGACAGTTCTCGCGGCTACACCTTC. Translating gives CSVGDSSRGYTF.